These 10 T cell receptor beta chains share one sample of origin, sequenced in a study of graft-versus-host responses after intestinal transplantation. Assay used: immunoSEQ multiplex PCR; TCRdb lists only in-frame clones, some missing. The sample holds some 100,000 clones, 80% to 95% seen once. For these receptors, no antigen is known. The source material was unstimulated CD8+ T cells sorted from spleen or lymph node cells, sampled before transplant. The receptors originated from a human donor who was the organ donor for an intestinal transplant.

V gene TRBV27 combines with J gene TRBJ2-1; no firm D call. V lost 6 bases and J 4 bases, leaving 4 bases between the germline ends. This CDR3 has 11 amino acids. Germline assignment: CDR1 MNHEY and CDR2 SMNVEV (reference sequence). The CDR3 DNA follows: TGTGCCAGCAGAGAGTACAATGAGCAGTTCTTC. It codes for CASREYNEQFF.

The chain has TRBV7-2 and TRBJ2-4; 13 bases fit TRBD2. V lost 1 base, J lost 7 bases, and 7 bases stayed unmatched. The CDR3 totals 17 residues. The germline CDR1 and CDR2 sequences are SGHTA and FQGNSA. DNA for the CDR3: TGTGCCAGCAGCTTAGAAGGACTAGCGGGAGCGGAGAACATTCAGTACTTC. Residues: CASSLEGLAGAENIQYF. Complete variable domain (other parts from reference TRBV7-2 and TRBJ2-4): GAGVSQSPSNKVTEKGKDVELRCDPISGHTALYWYRQSLGQGLEFLIYFQGNSAPDKSGLPSDRFSAERTGGSVSTLTIQRTQQEDSAVYLCASSLEGLAGAENIQYFGAGTRLSVL.

The CDR3 sequence is CASSSFEGGETQYF. In DNA form, the CDR3 reads TGTGCCAGCAGCTCATTTGAGGGAGGGGAGACCCAGTACTTC. The chain carries TRBV7-9 and TRBJ2-5, with TRBD2 matching 7 bases. The CDR3 is 14 amino acids. The V gene end was trimmed by 4 bases and the J gene end by 5 bases; junction bases not matched to a gene: 7. Germline V gene lookup returns CDR1 SEHNR and CDR2 FQNEAQ (reference sequence).

This clone has a handful of counts. The chain couples TRBV29-1 to TRBJ1-1; 7 nucleotides agree with TRBD1. The V and J ends lost 5 bases and 7 bases, in that order; junction bases with no gene match: 7. The CDR3 is made up of 12 amino acids. Germline V CDR1 and CDR2: SQVTM, ANQGSEA. CDR3 amino acids: CSVRQGGSEAFF. CDR3 DNA: TGCAGCGTTAGACAGGGTGGAAGTGAAGCTTTCTTT.

This chain connects TRBV30 to TRBJ1-3; D possibly corresponds to TRBD1 (6 bases). The germline CDR1 and CDR2 sequences are GTSNPN and SVGIG (reference sequence). Trimming took off 1 base at V and 1 base at J, with 17 bases between the two ends. This CDR3 comprises 17 residues. The CDR3 bases are TGTGCCTGGAGTGCTACAGGGTACGGGCCTTCTGGAAACACCATATATTTT. Translation gives CAWSATGYGPSGNTIYF.

Written as DNA, the CDR3 is TGTGCCAGCAGAAGCGGGGCTGAAGAGACCCAGTACTTC. Translating it yields CASRSGAEETQYF. V and J are TRBV11-2 and TRBJ2-5; the match to TRBD2 covers 7 bases. Germline CDR1 SGHAT, CDR2 FQNNGV. V trimming: 6 bases; J trimming: 3 bases; junction bases outside the gene matches: 4. CDR3 length: 13 residues.

The V gene is TRBV7-3, the J gene TRBJ2-1, with 7 nucleotides matching TRBD2. The CDR3 runs 17 residues. Germline lookup yields CDR1 SGHTA and CDR2 FQGTGA. Unmatched junction bases numbered 17, after V lost 5 bases and J lost 7 bases. CDR3 region: CASSPRSGDGPGNEQFF. As DNA, the CDR3 is TGTGCCAGCAGCCCACGGAGCGGGGACGGTCCGGGGAATGAGCAGTTCTTC.

This chain joins TRBV27 and TRBJ2-1; 14 positions agree with TRBD2. With 7 bases clipped from V and 8 bases from J, the junction kept 10 bases outside the gene matches. Germline V CDR1 and CDR2: MNHEY, SMNVEV (reference sequence). The CDR3 sequence is 16 residues long. As DNA, the CDR3 is TGTGCCAGCACCCCACCGCCGGGACTAGCGGGGGATGAGCAGTTCTTC. Its translation: CASTPPPGLAGDEQFF.

This clone is a singleton in its sample. The rearrangement uses TRBV15 and TRBJ1-2; the match to TRBD1 covers 8 bases. The V and J ends lost 0 bases and 2 bases, in that order; junction bases with no gene match: 8. Per germline, CDR1 LNHNV and CDR2 YYDKDF (reference sequence). CDR3 length equals 17 residues. The DNA for the CDR3 is TGTGCCACCAGCAGAGATCTCTATCAGGGGGCGAACTATGGCTACACCTTC. This sequence encodes CATSRDLYQGANYGYTF.

V usage is TRBV13 and J usage is TRBJ1-1; TRBD1 agrees at 10 bases. Germline CDR1 PRHDT, CDR2 FYEKMQ (reference sequence). The CDR3 is 14 amino acids. Losses at the gene ends were 5 bases for V and 11 bases for J; bases not matched to a gene: 11. Here the CDR3 reads CASSLGQGSLRAFF. CDR3 DNA: TGTGCCAGCAGCCTGGGACAGGGGTCCCTGAGGGCTTTCTTT.